These 9 T cell receptor beta chains came from one sample sequenced in a study of blood T cell repertoires in COVID-19. TCRdb's copy holds only in-frame clones and misses some; the assay was immunoSEQ multiplex PCR. The sample has some 150,000 clones, about 89% seen once. Sequenced material: PBMCs or T cells enriched from blood (not recorded which). Receptor source: a woman aged 18-29 years who had recovered from COVID-19.

The chain recombines TRBV5-4 with TRBJ2-3, with 13 positions matching TRBD2. The junction had 6 bases not matched to a gene; V was cut back by 4 bases and J by 4 bases. The length of the CDR3 is 16 residues. The germline CDR1 and CDR2 sequences are SGHNT and YYREEE (reference sequence). In DNA form, the CDR3 reads TGTGCCAGCAGCACCGGGACTAGCGGGACGCCAGATACGCAGTATTTT. Its protein product is CASSTGTSGTPDTQYF.

This chain uses TRBV6-4 with TRBJ2-1, with a weak D call TRBD1 (6 bases). V lost 0 bases and J 6 bases, leaving 9 bases between the germline ends. The CDR3 runs to 14 residues. Germline-derived CDR1 and CDR2 are MRHNA and SNTAGT. CDR3: CASSDSQGTNEQFF. CDR3 bases: TGTGCCAGCAGTGACTCGCAGGGGACCAATGAGCAGTTCTTC.

J is TRBJ2-5 and V is TRBV27, with D possibly being TRBD1 (5 bases). Trimming removed 6 bases from V and 2 bases from J, with 10 bases in between. The CDR3 has 13 amino acids. From germline, CDR1 is MNHEY and CDR2 SMNVEV (reference sequence). The CDR3 sequence is CASSSHRQETQYF. As DNA, the CDR3 is TGTGCCAGCAGCTCTCACAGGCAAGAGACCCAGTACTTC.

The J gene is TRBJ2-2, the V gene TRBV6-5; 7 bases are a match to TRBD2. The CDR3 is made up of 14 amino acids. Germline V lookup: CDR1 MNHEY, CDR2 SVGAGI. V was clipped by 7 bases and J by 5 bases; unmatched bases: 7. This CDR3 reads CASNPTSFTGELFF. The CDR3 nucleotides are TGTGCCAGCAATCCGACTAGCTTTACCGGGGAGCTGTTTTTT.

Only one count was recorded for this clone. The gene calls are TRBV4-1 and TRBJ1-5; D possibly corresponds to TRBD1 (6 bases). Per the germline V gene, CDR1 is MGHRA and CDR2 is YSYEKL. V was pared by 1 base and J by 5 bases, with 15 bases between. This CDR3 is 16 amino acids long. The CDR3: CASSQVSGAPDQPQHF. As DNA, the CDR3 is TGCGCCAGCAGCCAAGTGTCAGGGGCGCCTGATCAGCCCCAGCATTTT.

The chain has TRBV4-2 and TRBJ2-1; tentatively, D is TRBD2 (5 bases). CDR1 and CDR2 (germline): LGHNA, YNFKEQ. CDR3 length equals 13 residues. The germline V and J ends were trimmed by 10 bases and 9 bases, with 19 bases remaining between them. CDR3 loop: CAISTDDAGEQFF. CDR3 nucleotides: TGTGCCATCTCGACTGACGATGCGGGTGAGCAGTTCTTC.

The V gene is TRBV19, the J gene TRBJ2-7; 14 nucleotides match TRBD2. Germline V lookup: CDR1 LNHDA, CDR2 SQIVND (reference sequence). Losses at the gene ends were 3 bases for V and 3 bases for J; bases not matched to a gene: 4. CDR3 size: 16 residues. The CDR3 here is CASSIGGTSGSYEQYF. In DNA form, the CDR3 reads TGTGCCAGTAGTATCGGGGGGACTAGCGGGAGCTACGAGCAGTACTTC.

Of note for this clone: The identical CDR3 is also encoded by other nucleotide sequences in the sample. The chain carries TRBV9 and TRBJ2-7; 9 bases align to TRBD2. The CDR3 extends over 14 amino acids. Germline CDR1 and CDR2: SGDLS and YYNGEE. The V segment lost 0 bases and the J segment 4 bases; nucleotides outside the gene matches: 2. CDR3 nucleotides: TGTGCCAGCAGCGTAGCGGCGGGAGGGTACGAGCAGTACTTC. It codes for CASSVAAGGYEQYF.

This clone was seen a single time. This chain connects TRBV19 to TRBJ1-4; D is ambiguous. The germline CDR1 and CDR2 sequences are LNHDA and SQIVND (reference sequence). The V gene lost 7 bases and the J gene lost 6 bases, with 15 bases spanning the gap. CDR3 length equals 14 residues. CDR3 DNA: TGTGCCAGTACCCAAGCGGGGAACGATGAAAAACTGTTTTTT. Protein sequence: CASTQAGNDEKLFF.